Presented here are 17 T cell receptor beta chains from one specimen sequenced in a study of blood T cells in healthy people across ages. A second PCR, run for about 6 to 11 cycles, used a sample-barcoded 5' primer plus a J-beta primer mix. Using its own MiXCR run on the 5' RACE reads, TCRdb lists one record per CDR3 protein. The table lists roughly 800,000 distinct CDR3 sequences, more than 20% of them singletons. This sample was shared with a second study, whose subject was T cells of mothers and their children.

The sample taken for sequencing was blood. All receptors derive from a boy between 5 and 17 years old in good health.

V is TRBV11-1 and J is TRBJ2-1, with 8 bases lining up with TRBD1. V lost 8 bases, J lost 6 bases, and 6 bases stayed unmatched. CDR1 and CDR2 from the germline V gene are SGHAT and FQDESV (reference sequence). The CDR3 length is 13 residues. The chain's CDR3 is CASRGQVVNEQFF. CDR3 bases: TGTGCCAGCCGGGGACAGGTTGTCAATGAGCAGTTCTTC.

The CDR3 here is CASSSGTLDTQYF. The CDR3 DNA follows: TGTGCCAGCAGCTCCGGGACATTAGATACGCAGTATTTT. The chain carries TRBV7-3 and TRBJ2-3, with D perhaps TRBD1 (6 bases). The CDR3 has 13 residues. Germline V CDR1 and CDR2: SGHTA, FQGTGA. Trimming shortened V by 4 bases and J by 5 bases, and 10 bases separated the two germline ends. Combining the CDR3 with reference TRBV7-3 and TRBJ2-3 gives the whole variable domain GAGVSQTPSNKVTEKGKYVELRCDPISGHTALYWYRQSLGQGPEFLIYFQGTGAADDSGLPNDRFFAVRPEGSVSTLKIQRTERGDSAVYLCASSSGTLDTQYFGPGTRLTVL.

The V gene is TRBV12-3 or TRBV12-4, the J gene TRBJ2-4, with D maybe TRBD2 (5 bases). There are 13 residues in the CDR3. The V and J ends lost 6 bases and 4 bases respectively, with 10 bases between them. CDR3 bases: TGTGCCAGCAGCTGGACTGAGAAAAACATTCAGTACTTC. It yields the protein CASSWTEKNIQYF.

The CDR3 region is CASSPGTEFEQFF. The CDR3 DNA reads TGTGCCAGCAGCCCGGGGACAGAATTTGAGCAGTTCTTC. V usage is TRBV11-3 and J usage is TRBJ2-1; 7 positions agree with TRBD1. V lost 5 bases to trimming and J lost 9 bases; unmatched junction nucleotides: 7. This CDR3 is built from 13 residues. In germline, CDR1 is SGHNT, CDR2 YENEEA.

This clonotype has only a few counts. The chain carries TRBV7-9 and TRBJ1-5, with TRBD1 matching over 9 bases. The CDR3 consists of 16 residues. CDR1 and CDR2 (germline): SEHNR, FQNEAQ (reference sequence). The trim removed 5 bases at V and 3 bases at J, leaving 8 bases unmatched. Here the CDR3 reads CASSQSRTGANQPQHF. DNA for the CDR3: TGTGCCAGCAGCCAAAGCCGGACAGGGGCCAATCAGCCCCAGCATTTT.

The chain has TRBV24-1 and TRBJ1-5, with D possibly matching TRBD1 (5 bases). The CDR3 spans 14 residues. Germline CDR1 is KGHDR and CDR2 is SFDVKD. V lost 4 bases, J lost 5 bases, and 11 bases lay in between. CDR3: CATSEVGGDQPQHF. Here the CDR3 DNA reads TGTGCCACCAGTGAAGTTGGGGGGGATCAGCCCCAGCATTTT.

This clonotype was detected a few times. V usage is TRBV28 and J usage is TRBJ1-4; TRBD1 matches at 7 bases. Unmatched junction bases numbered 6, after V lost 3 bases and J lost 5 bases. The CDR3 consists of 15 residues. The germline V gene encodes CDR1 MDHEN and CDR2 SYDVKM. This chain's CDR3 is CASSFLDRRNEKLFF. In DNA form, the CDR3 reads TGTGCCAGCAGTTTCTTGGACAGGAGAAATGAAAAACTGTTTTTT. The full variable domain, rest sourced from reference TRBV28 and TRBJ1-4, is DVKVTQSSRYLVKRTGEKVFLECVQDMDHENMFWYRQDPGLGLRLIYFSYDVKMKEKGDIPEGYSVSREKKERFSLILESASTNQTSMYLCASSFLDRRNEKLFFGSGTQLSVL.

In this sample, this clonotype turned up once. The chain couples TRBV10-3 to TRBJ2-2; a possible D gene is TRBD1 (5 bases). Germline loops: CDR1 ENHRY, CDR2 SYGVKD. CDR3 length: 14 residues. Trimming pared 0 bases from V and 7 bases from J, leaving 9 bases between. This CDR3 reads CAISESGANGELFF. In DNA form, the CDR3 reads TGTGCCATCAGTGAGTCAGGGGCGAACGGGGAGCTGTTTTTT.

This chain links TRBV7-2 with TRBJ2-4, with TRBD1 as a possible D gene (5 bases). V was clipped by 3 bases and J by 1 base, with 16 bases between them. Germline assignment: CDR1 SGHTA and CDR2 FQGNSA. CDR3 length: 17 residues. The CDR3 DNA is TGTGCCAGCAGCTTTCCCTCAGGGTCTTTCGCCAAAAACATTCAGTACTTC. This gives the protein CASSFPSGSFAKNIQYF.

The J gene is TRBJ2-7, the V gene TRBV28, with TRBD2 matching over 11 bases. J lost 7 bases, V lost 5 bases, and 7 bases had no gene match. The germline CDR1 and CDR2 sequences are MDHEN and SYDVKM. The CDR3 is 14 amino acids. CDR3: CASSVAGGPHEQYF. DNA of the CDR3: TGTGCCAGCAGTGTAGCGGGGGGGCCTCATGAGCAGTACTTC.

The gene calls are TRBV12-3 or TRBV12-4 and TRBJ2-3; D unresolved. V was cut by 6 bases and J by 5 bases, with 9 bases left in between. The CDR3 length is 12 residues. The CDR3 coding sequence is TGTGCCAGCAGATTGGAAGGAGATACGCAGTATTTT. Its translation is CASRLEGDTQYF.

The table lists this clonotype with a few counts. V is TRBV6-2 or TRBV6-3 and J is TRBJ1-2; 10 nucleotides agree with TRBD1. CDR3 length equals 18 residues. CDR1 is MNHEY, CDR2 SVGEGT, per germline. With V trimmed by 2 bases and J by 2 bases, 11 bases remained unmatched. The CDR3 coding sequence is TGTGCCAGCAGTTACAGGAGACAGGGGGCGAAGGGAAACTATGGCTACACCTTC. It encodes CASSYRRQGAKGNYGYTF.

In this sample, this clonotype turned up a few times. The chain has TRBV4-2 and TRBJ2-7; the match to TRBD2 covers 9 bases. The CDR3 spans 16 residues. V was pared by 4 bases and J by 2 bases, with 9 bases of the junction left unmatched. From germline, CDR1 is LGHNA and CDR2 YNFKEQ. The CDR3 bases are TGTGCCAGCAGCCCCCCCGGGCTAGCGGGAACCTACGAGCAGTACTTC. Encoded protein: CASSPPGLAGTYEQYF.

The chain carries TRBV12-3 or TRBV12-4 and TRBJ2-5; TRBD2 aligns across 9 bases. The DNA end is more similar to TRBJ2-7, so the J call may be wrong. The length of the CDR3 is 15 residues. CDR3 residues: CASSLLAGSAYEQYF. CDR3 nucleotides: TGTGCCAGCAGTCTACTAGCGGGTTCTGCCTACGAGCAGTACTTC.

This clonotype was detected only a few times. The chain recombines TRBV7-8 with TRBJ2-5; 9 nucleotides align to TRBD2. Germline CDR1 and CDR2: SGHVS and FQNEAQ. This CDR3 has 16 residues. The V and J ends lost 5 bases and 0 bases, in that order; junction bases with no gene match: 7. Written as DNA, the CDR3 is TGTGCCAGCAGCACCGCTAGCGGGGAGTACCAAGAGACCCAGTACTTC. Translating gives CASSTASGEYQETQYF. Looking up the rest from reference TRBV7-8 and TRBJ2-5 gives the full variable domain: GAGVSQSPRYKVAKRGQDVALRCDPISGHVSLFWYQQALGQGPEFLTYFQNEAQLDKSGLPSDRFFAERPEGSVSTLKIQRTQQEDSAVYLCASSTASGEYQETQYFGPGTRLLVL.

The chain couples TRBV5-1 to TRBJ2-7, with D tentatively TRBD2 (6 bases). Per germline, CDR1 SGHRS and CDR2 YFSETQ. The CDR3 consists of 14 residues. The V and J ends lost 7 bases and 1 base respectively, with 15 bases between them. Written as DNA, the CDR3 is TGCGCCAGCCGGCAAACGGGGGATTCCTACGAGCAGTACTTC. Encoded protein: CASRQTGDSYEQYF.

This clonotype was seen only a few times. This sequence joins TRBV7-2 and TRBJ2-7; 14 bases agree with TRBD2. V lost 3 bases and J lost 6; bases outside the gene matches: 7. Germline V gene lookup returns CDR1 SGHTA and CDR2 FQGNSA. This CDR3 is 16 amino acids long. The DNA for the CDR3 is TGTGCCAGCAGCTTGGGACTAGCGGGGGAAAAGAGCGAGCAGTACTTC. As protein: CASSLGLAGEKSEQYF.